Below, one TCR beta chain is given with its context. Its antigen is still unknown. The sample holds no much larger clone one base away, and base qualities are not on file. Receptor amplification or capture employed the immunoSEQ multiplex PCR assay. The multiplex PCR relied on a mix of 60 forward primers for TCR Vbeta segments and 13 reverse primers for TCR Jbeta segments. The CDR3 region of rearranged TCR beta genes was amplified from genomic DNA by a multiplex PCR assay. Amplified TCR beta libraries were sequenced as 87-base-pair reads on the Illumina HiSeq System. The source study handled its data this way. Across the 670 or so repertoires, a later analysis counted tens of millions of unique TCR beta chains, around 11 million of which were shared by at least two donors. Raw reads were error-corrected and collapsed into unique sequences with a nearest-neighbor algorithm that merged closely related sequences to remove PCR and sequencing errors. Alignment of CDR3 sequences to IMGT reference sequences was used to assign V, D and J gene segments. For a sequence to be retained, a match of at least six nucleotides was required to both a V gene segment and a J gene segment. A rearrangement counted as productive if the CDR3 had no stop codons and remained in frame with V and J, and every other rearrangement counted as non-productive. CDR3 was defined by IMGT convention, running from the second conserved V-encoded cysteine to the conserved J-encoded phenylalanine. The earlier analysis of approximately 590 of the donors excluded any sequence lacking an unambiguous match to a single V gene segment. An earlier analysis of several hundred of the donors called V segments functional above 56.7% productive rearrangements and segregating when the between-donor standard deviation exceeded 5%. A statistical classification framework was developed to diagnose cytomegalovirus status using the catalog of TCR beta chain sequences. In a later analysis, TCR nucleotide sequences were compared against IMGT/GENE-DB human TR gene sequences so that V and J genes could be assigned. The TCRdist pipeline was used in a later analysis to assign CDR3 sequences and most-parsimonious VDJ recombination scenarios. In a later analysis, each TCR beta chain was defined by its CDR3 amino acid sequence together with its V-gene family, and reads without a unique V-gene family were excluded. A later analysis removed 592 highly shared, low-generation-probability nucleotide sequences to deal with suspected cross-contamination and a sequencing artifact. In a later analysis, a clonal expansion index for each public chain was calculated from normalized within-repertoire ranks of inferred template counts. Generation probabilities in a later analysis came from a VDJ recombination model fitted to out-of-frame rearrangements, and those results were checked against IGoR. Hypergeometric tests were used in a later analysis to score TCR-TCR, TCR-HLA and TCR-CMV co-occurrence, with a repertoire-size bias correction applied to the TCR pairs. A later analysis estimated false discovery rates by permuting HLA or CMV assignments 20 times. A later analysis grouped co-occurring TCRs with DBSCAN, adding TCRdist sequence similarity when clustering within HLA-allele-positive subsets. Repertoires with fewer than 30,000 or more than 120,000 public chains, plus five repertoires with anomalous nucleotide sharing, were excluded from co-occurrence clustering. This immuneACCESS table, as held by TCRdb, lists in-frame sequences with V and J called but not all clones. Of the missing ones, under half trace to an unresolved V gene in checked studies; the others have no known cause. The DNA gave D and trimming, while V, J and clone size come from that table. The sample profile shows some 150,000 clones; 60% to 80% of them were found once. Approximately 4.2% of the sample is held by the ten biggest clonotypes.

In total, more than 500 healthy bone marrow donors made up the cohort. At the time of sampling, all cohort members were nominally healthy, though unrecorded immune exposures were likely present. The donor was CMV seropositive and was included in the group of 250 to 300 seropositive cohort members. Every donor gave a peripheral blood sample, and the peripheral blood mononuclear cells from that sample were used for TCR beta sequencing. Genomic DNA extraction from the blood cell samples was performed with the Qiagen DNeasy Blood Extraction Kit. The data derive from a study of cytomegalovirus exposure and HLA in healthy donors (TCRdb year 2017). About the investigation overall: According to an earlier analysis of 550 to 700 of the donors, 150 million to 200 million T cells yielded 100 million or so unique TCR beta sequences and around 280 Gb of sequence data. Around 320 gigabases of sequencing data and 70 million to 85 million unique TCR sequences were included in an early release covering 500 to 750 HLA-typed donors. Among the approximately 400 genotyped donors, approximately 77% belonged to the genetic ancestry cluster associated with self-reported Caucasian donors. The study aimed to test whether signatures of past pathogen exposure could be identified by cataloging public T cell receptors. The study used immunosequencing to profile the T cell repertoires of some 600 subjects and linked those repertoires to cytomegalovirus serostatus. A separate validation cohort of approximately 130 different subjects was used in addition to the approximately 700-subject first cohort. To predict cytomegalovirus infection status, the study combined high-throughput TCR immunosequencing, statistical association of individual TCRs with disease status, and machine learning. To study patterns of TCR occurrence, a later analysis re-analyzed previously published TCR beta repertoires from just over 650 donors and added high-resolution HLA genotyping. In the later analysis, no new phenotypic data were used to find candidate immune exposures; instead, reliance was placed on TCR beta sequences and their occurrence across donors. In an earlier analysis of roughly 580 of the donors, high-throughput TCR beta sequencing was used to judge whether each TCR beta V gene segment behaved as functional or pseudogenic. Donor age, sex, ethnicity and CMV serostatus were compiled alongside the repertoire data. A later genetic analysis took genome-wide SNP genotypes for about three fifths of the 666 donors and used that subset as a discovery cohort. All discovery cohort repertoires had been generated on a single sequencing platform. Both class I and class II loci were covered by HLA typing, at four-digit resolution. Typing coverage varied by locus: about 620-630 donors for A, B, C, DRB1 and DQB1; approximately 520 for DQA1; over 600 for DPA1; under 490 for DPB1. Roughly five DR-DQ haplotypes were handled as single units for association and clustering, since linkage in the cohort was strong. Among about 360 genotyped donors of the cohort, an average of 235,054 unique TCR beta nucleotide sequences were sequenced per donor, about a sixth of them non-productive. Here is what the overall study found, with its caveats: Most TCR sequences were seen in very few donors, while some public TCRs were found in many individuals. Broadly in line with IMGT annotations, most TCR beta V segments showed up in productive rearrangements about 87% or about 30% of the time in an earlier analysis of a few hundred of the donors. Because HLA typing was missing for some donors at each locus, association tests included only the typed subset. The authors suggested that the approach could potentially be generalized to other disease states and immunological phenotypes. A later analysis found that HLA-associated TCR beta chains were more clonally expanded and had lower generation probabilities than equally common non-associated chains. The classifier was reported to diagnose cytomegalovirus status with high specificity and sensitivity in both the original and validation cohorts. A later genetic analysis reported fewer N-insertions in productive TCRs among donors in an Asian-associated ancestry cluster than the roughly 670-donor mean. A total of 150 to 200 TCR beta chains were listed by the study as associated with cytomegalovirus. A few of the identified cytomegalovirus-associated TCR beta chains were confirmed in vitro to be specific for cytomegalovirus antigens. A group of highly shared sequence variants was considered likely to be a technical artifact of the sequencing pipeline. When HLA alleles, especially DR and DQ, strongly co-occurred, attributing TCR associations to individual alleles was difficult. Some IMGT-functional V segments, including TRBV6-2 and TRBV6-3, could not be told apart with the 87-base-pair reads, so those segments were excluded. In a later genetic analysis, a missense DCLRE1C variant was associated with V-gene and J-gene trimming of TCR beta chains, and the association was replicated in an independent cohort. Linkage disequilibrium might explain the correlated functional status among segregating V segments, but an unknown experimental factor could not be ruled out. In a later analysis, most CMV-associated TCR beta chains were found to appear HLA-restricted, with HLA associations seemingly driven largely by CMV exposure. The presence/absence analyses assumed that sequencing depth was roughly uniform across donors, and that assumption may not be true. The only immune exposure information available for the cohort was CMV serostatus. The earlier analysis of almost 600 of the donors excluded some 15 rarely observed V segments, including chromosome 9 orphons, because counts were too low. Specific HLA alleles were associated with around 18,000 TCR beta sequences at a false discovery rate of 0.05 in a later analysis. A later analysis reported that several top co-occurrence clusters appeared linked to parvovirus B19, influenza, CMV and Epstein-Barr virus. According to a later analysis, TCR association rates differed among HLA loci, with DRB1 alleles showing the most associated TCRs and HLA-C alleles showing the fewest. A further reported finding was that TCR beta sequences accurately predicted the HLA-A and HLA-B alleles for most subjects in the first cohort. The cohort was sequenced for TCR beta chains only, and without alpha or paired-chain data the features that could be detected were limited.

CDR1 SGHRS and CDR2 YFSETQ are derived from the germline V gene. The V and J ends are trimmed by 3 bases and 6 bases, leaving 10 bases between them. The CDR3, from cysteine to phenylalanine, totals 13 residues. Only the CDR3 DNA stays, 39 bases, in frame from base 1. The clonotype was recovered from a middle-aged man in good health and CMV-seropositive. The receptor chain draws on TRBV5-1 and TRBJ2-4, and the D gene may be TRBD2, 6 bases matching. Material for sequencing was PBMCs. The CDR3: CASSSPGGNIQYF. The DNA sequence is given as TGCGCCAGCAGCTCGCCCGGGGGAAACATTCAGTACTTC.